A selection of T cell receptor beta chains follows, all from one sample in a study of control samples from healthy donors and cancer patients. Libraries were prepared by immunoSEQ multiplex PCR; TCRdb keeps only in-frame clonotypes and omits some of them. There are approximately 150,000 clones in the sample; roughly 86% occur only once, and around 6.9% lies in the top ten. Sequenced sample: PBMCs. These receptors were obtained from a man aged 50 to 59 with head and neck cancer. CDR3s leave out the opening cysteine and the closing phenylalanine or tryptophan. A D gene is named only where the DNA matches it firmly.

TRBV20-1	.	TRBJ2-3	SAPDSDTQY
TRBV3-1/TRBV3-2	TRBD1	TRBJ1-2	ASSQAGAGGFGGYT
TRBV7-9	TRBD1	TRBJ1-2	ASSLDSGQGLGYT
TRBV7-2	.	TRBJ2-5	ASSLVATPETQY
TRBV11-2	.	TRBJ2-1	ASSPVRSSYNEQF
TRBV29-1	TRBD1	TRBJ1-1	SVAGTGSIEAF
TRBV5-6	.	TRBJ2-6	ASTDSGANVLT
TRBV27	.	TRBJ1-6	ASSFLTSYNSPLH
TRBV5-5	.	TRBJ2-7	ASSRPPLYEQY
TRBV5-4	.	TRBJ2-1	ASAGGSSSYNEQF
TRBV27	.	TRBJ1-2	ASSLGASVYGYT
TRBV6-1	.	TRBJ1-5	ASREQGSESNQPQH
TRBV7-9	.	TRBJ1-5	ASSRGEEYSNQPQH
TRBV7-9	.	TRBJ1-2	ASSLVGVSLPYYT
TRBV9	.	TRBJ1-4	ASSTSGSLWEKLF
TRBV5-6	.	TRBJ2-2	ASRPTPLWAGELF
TRBV24-1	.	TRBJ2-4	ATAASGLQNIQY
TRBV5-1	.	TRBJ1-1	ASSPQDSKEAF
TRBV2	.	TRBJ2-1	ASSEDGLAGNEQF
TRBV5-1	.	TRBJ2-3	ASSLAGDTQY
TRBV15	.	TRBJ1-5	ATSRLPGDSNQPQH
TRBV27	.	TRBJ1-2	ASSKDPRGYGYT
TRBV7-9	.	TRBJ1-1	ASSLRGDPLMNTEAF
TRBV15	.	TRBJ1-6	ATSRDTRWWHSPLH
TRBV18	.	TRBJ1-2	ASSPPREGLRGYT
TRBV6-5	.	TRBJ1-2	ASKRDTDFEYGYT
TRBV3-1/TRBV3-2	TRBD1	TRBJ1-1	ASSPRAGGGTEAF
TRBV6-5	TRBD1	TRBJ1-2	ANVDRGGYGYT
TRBV9	.	TRBJ2-3	ASSVVSGVDTQY
TRBV27	TRBD2	TRBJ2-2	ASREWGGSTVSTGELF
TRBV6-4	TRBD2	TRBJ2-1	ASSPQTSGRTNEQF
TRBV5-4	.	TRBJ1-4	ASTLGATNEKLF
TRBV24-1	TRBD1	TRBJ1-1	ATSETGGNTEAF
TRBV11-2	TRBD2	TRBJ2-1	ASSLLAGTFNEQF
TRBV28	.	TRBJ1-5	ASSPPGTSNQPQH
TRBV5-1	.	TRBJ1-6	ASNSGAYNSPLH
TRBV30	.	TRBJ1-1	AWSDGARMNTEAF
TRBV7-3	.	TRBJ2-1	ASSSQGHEQF
TRBV6-2/TRBV6-3	.	TRBJ1-1	ASSHSPRIWNMNTEAF
TRBV5-4	.	TRBJ1-1	ASSSQYTEAF
TRBV18	TRBD2	TRBJ2-1	ASSPRTSGVNEQF
TRBV12-5	.	TRBJ2-1	ASGLEAEQF
TRBV28	TRBD2	TRBJ2-5	ASSPSSGGALGETQY
TRBV27	.	TRBJ2-6	ASSSTGANVLT
TRBV7-9	TRBD2	TRBJ2-1	ASVLAGYNEQF
TRBV6-6	.	TRBJ1-3	ASSYSGSSGNTIY
TRBV5-1	.	TRBJ2-2	ASSLQGNTGELF
TRBV7-3	.	TRBJ2-1	ASSSDLYNEQF
TRBV30	.	TRBJ1-6	AWSNRYNSPLH
TRBV5-1	.	TRBJ1-1	ASSLSQNTEAF